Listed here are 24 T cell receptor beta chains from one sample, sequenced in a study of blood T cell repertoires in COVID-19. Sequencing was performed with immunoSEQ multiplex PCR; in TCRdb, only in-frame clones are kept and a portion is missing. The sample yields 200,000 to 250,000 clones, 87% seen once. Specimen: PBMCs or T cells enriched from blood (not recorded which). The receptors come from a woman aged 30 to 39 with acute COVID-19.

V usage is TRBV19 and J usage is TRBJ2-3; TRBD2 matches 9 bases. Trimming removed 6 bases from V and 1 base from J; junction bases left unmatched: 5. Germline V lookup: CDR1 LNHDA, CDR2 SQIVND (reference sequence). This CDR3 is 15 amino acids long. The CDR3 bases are TGTGCCAGTAGCCTTAGCGGGAGTGGCACAGATACGCAGTATTTT. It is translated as CASSLSGSGTDTQYF.

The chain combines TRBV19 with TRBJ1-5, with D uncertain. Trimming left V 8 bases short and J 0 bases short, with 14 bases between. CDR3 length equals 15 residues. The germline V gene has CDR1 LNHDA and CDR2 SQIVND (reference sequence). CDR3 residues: CASHPPGYSNQPQHF. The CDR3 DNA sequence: TGTGCCAGTCATCCCCCGGGGTATAGCAATCAGCCCCAGCATTTT.

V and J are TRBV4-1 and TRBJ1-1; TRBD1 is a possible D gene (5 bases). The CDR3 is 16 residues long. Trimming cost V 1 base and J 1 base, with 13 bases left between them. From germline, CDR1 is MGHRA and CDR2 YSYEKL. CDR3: CASSQGQLEENTEAFF. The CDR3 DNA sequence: TGCGCCAGCAGCCAAGGACAGCTGGAAGAGAACACTGAAGCTTTCTTT.

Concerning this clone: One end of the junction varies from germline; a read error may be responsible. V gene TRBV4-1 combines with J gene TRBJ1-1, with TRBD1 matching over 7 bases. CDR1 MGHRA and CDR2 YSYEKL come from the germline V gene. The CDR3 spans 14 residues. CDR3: CASSQDPPGTAATF. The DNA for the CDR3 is TGCGCCAGCAGCCAAGATCCACCCGGGACAGCGGCCACGTTT.

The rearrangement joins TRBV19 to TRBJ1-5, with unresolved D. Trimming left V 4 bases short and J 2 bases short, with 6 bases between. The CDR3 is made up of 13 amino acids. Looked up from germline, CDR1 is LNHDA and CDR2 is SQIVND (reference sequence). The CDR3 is CASSRRGNQPQHF. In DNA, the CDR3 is TGTGCCAGTAGTAGGAGAGGCAATCAGCCCCAGCATTTT.

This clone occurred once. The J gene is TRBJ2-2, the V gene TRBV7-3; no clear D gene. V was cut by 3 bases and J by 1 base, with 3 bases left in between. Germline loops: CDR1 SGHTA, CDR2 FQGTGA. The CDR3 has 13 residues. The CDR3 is CASSFLNTGELFF. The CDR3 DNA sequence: TGTGCCAGCAGCTTCTTGAACACCGGGGAGCTGTTTTTT.

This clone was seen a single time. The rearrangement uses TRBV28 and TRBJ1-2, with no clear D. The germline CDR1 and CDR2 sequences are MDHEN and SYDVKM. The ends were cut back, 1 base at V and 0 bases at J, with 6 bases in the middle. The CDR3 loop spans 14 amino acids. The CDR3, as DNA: TGTGCCAGCAGTTTATATTTAGCTAACTATGGCTACACCTTC. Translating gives CASSLYLANYGYTF.

CDR3 DNA sequence: TGTGCCAGCAGCTTAGTACCCAGGGAGGATGGCTACACCTTC. Translated, it gives CASSLVPREDGYTF. The chain is built from TRBV7-2 and TRBJ1-2, with a tentative D call TRBD1 (5 bases). The germline V and J ends were trimmed by 1 base and 6 bases, with 12 bases remaining between them. In germline, CDR1 is SGHTA, CDR2 FQGNSA. This CDR3 has 14 amino acids.

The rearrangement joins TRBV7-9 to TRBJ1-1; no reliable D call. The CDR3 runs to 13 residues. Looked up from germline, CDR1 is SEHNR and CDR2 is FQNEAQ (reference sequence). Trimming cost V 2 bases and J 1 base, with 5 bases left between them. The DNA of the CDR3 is TGTGCCAGCAGCTTAAAAGCGAACACTGAAGCTTTCTTT. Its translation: CASSLKANTEAFF.

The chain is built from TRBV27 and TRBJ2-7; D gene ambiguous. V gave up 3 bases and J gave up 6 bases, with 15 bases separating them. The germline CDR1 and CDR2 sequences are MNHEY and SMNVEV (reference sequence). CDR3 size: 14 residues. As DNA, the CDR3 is TGTGCCAGCAGTTTCACGGTCATTCATGGCGAGCAGTACTTC. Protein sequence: CASSFTVIHGEQYF.

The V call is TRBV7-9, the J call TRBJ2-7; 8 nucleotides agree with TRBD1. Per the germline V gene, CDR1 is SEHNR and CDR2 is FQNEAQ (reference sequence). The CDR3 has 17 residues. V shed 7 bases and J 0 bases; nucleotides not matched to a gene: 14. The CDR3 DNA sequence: TGTGCCAGCACCAATACTGGGGGACAGGTGGACTCCTACGAGCAGTACTTC. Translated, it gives CASTNTGGQVDSYEQYF.

The CDR3: CASSFQGHYTF. Written as DNA, the CDR3 is TGTGCCAGCAGCTTTCAGGGGCACTACACCTTC. This chain links TRBV7-9 with TRBJ1-2; D is possibly TRBD1 (6 bases). Germline V CDR1 and CDR2: SEHNR, FQNEAQ (reference sequence). Trimming removed 3 bases at V and 10 bases at J, with 9 bases between. This CDR3 region has 11 residues.

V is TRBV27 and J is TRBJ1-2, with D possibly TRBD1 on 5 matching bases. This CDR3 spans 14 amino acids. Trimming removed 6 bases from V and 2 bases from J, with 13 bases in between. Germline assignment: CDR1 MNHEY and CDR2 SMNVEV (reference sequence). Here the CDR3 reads CASSRAAENYGYTF. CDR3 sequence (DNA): TGTGCCAGCAGCAGGGCAGCTGAGAACTATGGCTACACCTTC.

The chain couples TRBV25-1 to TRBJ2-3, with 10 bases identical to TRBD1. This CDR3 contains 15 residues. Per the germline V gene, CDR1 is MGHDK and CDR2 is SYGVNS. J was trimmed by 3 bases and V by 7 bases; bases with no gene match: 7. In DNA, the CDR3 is TGTGCCAGCACTGCGACGGGACAGGGGACAGATACGCAGTATTTT. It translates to CASTATGQGTDTQYF.

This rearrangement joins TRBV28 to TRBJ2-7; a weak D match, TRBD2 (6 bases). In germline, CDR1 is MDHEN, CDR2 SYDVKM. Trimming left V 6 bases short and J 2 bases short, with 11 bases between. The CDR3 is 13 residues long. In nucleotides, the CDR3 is TGTGCCAGCAGGGGGACTCCGACCTACGAGCAGTACTTC. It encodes CASRGTPTYEQYF.

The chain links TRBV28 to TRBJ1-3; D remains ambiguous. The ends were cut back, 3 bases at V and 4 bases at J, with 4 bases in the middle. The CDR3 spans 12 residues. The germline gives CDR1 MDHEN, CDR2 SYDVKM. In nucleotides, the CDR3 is TGTGCCAGCAGTTTCGGGGGAAACACCATATATTTT. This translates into CASSFGGNTIYF. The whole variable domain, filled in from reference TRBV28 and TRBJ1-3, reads DVKVTQSSRYLVKRTGEKVFLECVQDMDHENMFWYRQDPGLGLRLIYFSYDVKMKEKGDIPEGYSVSREKKERFSLILESASTNQTSMYLCASSFGGNTIYFGEGSWLTVV.

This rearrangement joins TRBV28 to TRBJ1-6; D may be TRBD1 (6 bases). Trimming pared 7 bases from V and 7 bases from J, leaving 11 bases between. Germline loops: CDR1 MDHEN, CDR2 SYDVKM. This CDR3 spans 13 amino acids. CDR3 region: CASTEGGNSPLHF. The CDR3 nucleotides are TGTGCCAGCACCGAAGGGGGAAATTCACCCCTCCACTTT.

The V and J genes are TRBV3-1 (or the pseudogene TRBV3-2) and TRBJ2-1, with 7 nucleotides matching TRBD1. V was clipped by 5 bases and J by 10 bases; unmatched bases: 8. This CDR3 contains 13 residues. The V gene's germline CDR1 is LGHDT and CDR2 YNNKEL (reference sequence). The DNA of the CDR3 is TGTGCCAGCAGCACACAGACAGGGTACGAGCAGTTCTTC. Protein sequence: CASSTQTGYEQFF.

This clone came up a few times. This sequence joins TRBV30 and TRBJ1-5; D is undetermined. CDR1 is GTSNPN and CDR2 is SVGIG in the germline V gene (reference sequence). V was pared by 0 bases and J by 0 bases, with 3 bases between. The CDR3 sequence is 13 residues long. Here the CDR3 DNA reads TGTGCCTGGAGTGTGAGTAGCAATCAGCCCCAGCATTTT. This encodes CAWSVSSNQPQHF. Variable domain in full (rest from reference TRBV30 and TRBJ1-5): SQTIHQWPATLVQPVGSPLSLECTVEGTSNPNLYWYRQAAGRGLQLLFYSVGIGQISSEVPQNLSASRPQDRQFILSSKKLLLSDSGFYLCAWSVSSNQPQHFGDGTRLSIL.

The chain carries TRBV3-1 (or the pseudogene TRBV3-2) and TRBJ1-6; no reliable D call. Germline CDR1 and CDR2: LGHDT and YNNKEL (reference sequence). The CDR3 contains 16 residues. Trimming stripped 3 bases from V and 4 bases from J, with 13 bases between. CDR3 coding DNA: TGTGCCAGCAGCCATGGTCCTAATTTATATAATTCACCCCTCCACTTT. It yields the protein CASSHGPNLYNSPLHF.

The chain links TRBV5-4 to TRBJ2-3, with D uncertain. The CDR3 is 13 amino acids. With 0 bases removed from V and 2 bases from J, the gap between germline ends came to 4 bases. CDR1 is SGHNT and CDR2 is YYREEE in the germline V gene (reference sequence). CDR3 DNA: TGTGCCAGCAGCTTGGTGTACACAGATACGCAGTATTTT. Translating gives CASSLVYTDTQYF.

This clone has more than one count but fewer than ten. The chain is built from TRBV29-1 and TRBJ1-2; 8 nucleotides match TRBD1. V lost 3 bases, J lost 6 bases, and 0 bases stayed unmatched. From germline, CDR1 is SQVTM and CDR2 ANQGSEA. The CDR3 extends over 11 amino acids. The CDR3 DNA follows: TGCAGCGTTGAGGACAGGGATGGCTACACCTTC. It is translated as CSVEDRDGYTF.

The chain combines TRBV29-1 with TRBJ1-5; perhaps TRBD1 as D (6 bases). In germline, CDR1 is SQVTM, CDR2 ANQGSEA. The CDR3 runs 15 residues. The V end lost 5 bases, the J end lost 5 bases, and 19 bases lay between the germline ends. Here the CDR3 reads CSVPLDRQLDQPQHF. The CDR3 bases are TGCAGCGTTCCCCTGGACAGACAGCTGGATCAGCCCCAGCATTTT.

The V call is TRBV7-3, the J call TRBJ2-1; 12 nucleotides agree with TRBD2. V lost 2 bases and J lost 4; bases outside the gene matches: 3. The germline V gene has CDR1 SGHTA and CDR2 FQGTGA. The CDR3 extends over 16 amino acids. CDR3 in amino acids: CASSLLAGGPYNEQFF. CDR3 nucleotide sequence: TGTGCCAGCAGCTTACTAGCGGGGGGGCCTTACAATGAGCAGTTCTTC.